The 8 T cell receptor beta chains given below trace back to one sample, sequenced in a study of blood T cell repertoires in COVID-19. Sequencing used immunoSEQ multiplex PCR; TCRdb keeps in-frame clones, though not all of them. The sample consists of some 170,000 clones, roughly 90% of them appearing once. The sequencing sample was made of peripheral blood. The receptors come from a woman aged 50 to 65 with acute or convalescent COVID-19.

This clone was detected only once. The chain has TRBV18 and TRBJ2-1, with D possibly matching TRBD2 (6 bases). CDR1 KGHSH and CDR2 LQKENI come from the germline V gene. The CDR3 is made up of 16 amino acids. Trimming left V 0 bases short and J 7 bases short, with 16 bases between. The CDR3 coding sequence is TGTGCCAGCTCACCACCGGGGACGGGAGCAGAAAATGAGCAGTTCTTC. Translation: CASSPPGTGAENEQFF.

The chain links TRBV19 to TRBJ1-4; TRBD1 might be the D (5 bases). Germline V gene data show CDR1 as LNHDA and CDR2 as SQIVND (reference sequence). The V end lost 7 bases, the J end lost 6 bases, and 9 bases lay between the germline ends. The CDR3 length is 12 residues. In DNA form, the CDR3 reads TGTGCCAGTACCCCAGGGTATGAAAAACTGTTTTTT. Its translation is CASTPGYEKLFF.

The chain combines TRBV10-2 with TRBJ2-5; 7 bases fit TRBD2. Unmatched junction bases numbered 13, after V lost 4 bases and J lost 5 bases. The CDR3 spans 16 residues. CDR1 and CDR2 (germline): WSHSY, SAAADI. CDR3 DNA sequence: TGCGCCAGCAGTGGAGTTAGCGGGTCCGGATGGGAGACCCAGTACTTC. It is translated as CASSGVSGSGWETQYF.

In its sample, this clone was seen once. The rearrangement links TRBV12-5 to TRBJ2-3; 10 bases match TRBD1. CDR1 LGHNT and CDR2 FRNRAP come from the germline V gene. The J segment lost 3 bases and the V segment lost 7 bases, leaving 16 bases of the junction unmatched. The CDR3 is 18 residues long. The CDR3 coding sequence is TGTGCTAGTGCCCCAGCGGGACAGGGGTACGCCGGTACAGATACGCAGTATTTT. Its translation: CASAPAGQGYAGTDTQYF.

The DNA for the CDR3 is TGTGCCAGCAGCCCAGACCGTCTGGGCTACACCTTC. The encoded protein is CASSPDRLGYTF. V gene TRBV14 combines with J gene TRBJ1-2; D ambiguous. Per germline, CDR1 SGHDN and CDR2 FVKESK. This CDR3 comprises 12 residues. The germline V and J ends were trimmed by 4 bases and 8 bases, with 11 bases remaining between them. The full variable domain, in which reference TRBV14 and TRBJ1-2 provide the parts outside the CDR3, is EAGVTQFPSHSVIEKGQTVTLRCDPISGHDNLYWYRRVMGKEIKFLLHFVKESKQDESGMPNNRFLAERTGGTYSTLKVQPAELEDSGVYFCASSPDRLGYTFGSGTRLTVV.

This rearrangement joins TRBV6-1 to TRBJ1-3; D ambiguous. V gave up 5 bases and J gave up 0 bases, with 8 bases separating them. Germline V gives CDR1 MNHNS, CDR2 SASEGT. CDR3 length: 14 residues. DNA for the CDR3: TGTGCCAGCAGTTATTCCTCCTCTGGAAACACCATATATTTT. The encoded protein is CASSYSSSGNTIYF.

The chain joins TRBV6-2 or TRBV6-3 to TRBJ2-7; 10 bases line up with TRBD2. Germline CDR1 is MNHEY and CDR2 is SVGEGT. The CDR3 has 15 amino acids. J was trimmed by 7 bases and V by 2 bases; bases with no gene match: 8. The CDR3 spells CASSYLSSSGSEQYF. The CDR3 region has the DNA TGTGCCAGCAGTTACCTCTCCTCTAGCGGGAGTGAGCAGTACTTC.

The chain carries TRBV12-3 or TRBV12-4 and TRBJ1-2; no reliable D call. The V and J ends lost 8 bases and 0 bases respectively, with 7 bases between them. The CDR3 has 12 amino acids. The CDR3 region has the DNA TGTGCCAGCGGGCCTACTAACTATGGCTACACCTTC. Translation gives CASGPTNYGYTF.